This record concerns one T cell receptor (beta chain) sequence. This clone showed up just once. What this receptor recognizes is not known. No base-level quality is on record; no much larger clone is a single base apart. Relative to germline, V is missing 5 bases and J is missing 4 bases, with 2 bases of the junction outside any gene match. CDR1 MNHEY and CDR2 SMNVEV were looked up in the germline V gene (reference sequence). Measured from the cysteine to the phenylalanine, the CDR3 is 13 residues long. The retained sequence is limited to the CDR3, 39 bases, with the frame set at the first base. These data come from a study of cytomegalovirus exposure and HLA in healthy donors (dated by TCRdb to 2015 to 2018). Concerning the study at large: According to a later analysis, the roughly 120 validation repertoires were produced on the same platform as the 666 repertoires of the first cohort. The study aimed to test whether cataloging public T cell receptors could reveal signatures of past pathogen exposure. Besides the first cohort of around 700 subjects, a separate validation cohort made up of about 120 different subjects was used. To predict cytomegalovirus infection status, the study combined high-throughput TCR immunosequencing, statistical association of individual TCRs with disease status, and machine learning.

Library generation was performed with the immunoSEQ multiplex PCR assay. Processing in the source paper ran as follows. To diagnose cytomegalovirus status from the catalog of TCR beta chain sequences, a statistical classification framework was built. TCRdb obtained this table from immuneACCESS and retained in-frame rearrangements with V and J assigned. These tables miss some clones; where compared with another copy, unresolved V genes account for less than half of the shortfall, and the remainder is unexplained. D and trimming were read from the DNA, whereas the V and J calls and clone size are those reported in that table. In all, the sample holds about 56,000 clones, and approximately 93% of those were seen once. Of the sample, roughly 1.7% is held by the ten largest clones. Results the study describes overall, beyond this receptor: Cytomegalovirus status was reported to be diagnosed by the classifier with high specificity and sensitivity in both the original and validation cohorts. A few of the identified cytomegalovirus-associated TCR beta chains were confirmed in vitro to be specific for cytomegalovirus antigens. The authors suggested that the approach could potentially be extended to other disease states and immunological phenotypes. Most TCR sequences were observed very rarely across donors, whereas some public TCRs were present in many individuals. A later analysis had no HLA typing for the validation cohort, so co-occurrence there was scored across all 110 or so repertoires. In the study, around 150 TCR beta chains were listed as associated with cytomegalovirus. In a later analysis, TCRs clustered in the first cohort were found to also tend to co-occur in the roughly 120 validation repertoires, with 94% of cluster scores above 0.

Separate from the roughly 650-subject first cohort, the validation cohort of roughly 110 subjects was the group to which the donors belonged. Sequenced: PBMCs. This receptor chain uses TRBV27 and TRBJ1-5, with 7 middle bases fitting TRBD1. The sequence derives from a woman under 30 in good health and CMV-seropositive. The CDR3 here reads CASSQQGNQPQHF. The sequence in DNA is TGTGCCAGCAGTCAACAGGGGAATCAGCCCCAGCATTTT.